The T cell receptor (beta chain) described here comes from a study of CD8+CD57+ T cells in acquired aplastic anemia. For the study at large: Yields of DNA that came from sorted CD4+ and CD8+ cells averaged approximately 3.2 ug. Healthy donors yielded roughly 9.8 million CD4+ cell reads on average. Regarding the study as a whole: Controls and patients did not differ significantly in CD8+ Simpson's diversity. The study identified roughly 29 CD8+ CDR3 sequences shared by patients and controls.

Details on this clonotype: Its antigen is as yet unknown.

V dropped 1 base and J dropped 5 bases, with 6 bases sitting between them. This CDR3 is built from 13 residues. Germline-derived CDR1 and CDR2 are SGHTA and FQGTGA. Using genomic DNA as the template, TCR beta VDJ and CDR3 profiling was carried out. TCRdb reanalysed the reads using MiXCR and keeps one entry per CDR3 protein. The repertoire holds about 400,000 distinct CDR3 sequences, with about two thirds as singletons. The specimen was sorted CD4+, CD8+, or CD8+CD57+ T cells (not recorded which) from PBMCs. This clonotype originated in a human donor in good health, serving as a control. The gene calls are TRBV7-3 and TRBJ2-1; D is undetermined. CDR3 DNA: TGTGCCAGCAGCTTAAGTCGGCACAATGAGCAGTTCTTC. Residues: CASSLSRHNEQFF.